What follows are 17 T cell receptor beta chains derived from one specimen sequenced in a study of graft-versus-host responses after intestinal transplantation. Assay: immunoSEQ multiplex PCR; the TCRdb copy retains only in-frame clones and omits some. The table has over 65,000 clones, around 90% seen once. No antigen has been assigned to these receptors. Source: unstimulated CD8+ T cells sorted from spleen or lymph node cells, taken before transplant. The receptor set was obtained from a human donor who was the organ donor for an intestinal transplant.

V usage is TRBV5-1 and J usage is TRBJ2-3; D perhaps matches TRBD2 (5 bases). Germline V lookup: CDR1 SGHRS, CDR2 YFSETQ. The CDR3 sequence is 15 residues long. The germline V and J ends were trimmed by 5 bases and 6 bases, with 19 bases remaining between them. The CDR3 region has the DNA TGCGCCAGCAGTGGTGGACTTTCCCCTCGGGATACGCAGTATTTT. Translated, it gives CASSGGLSPRDTQYF.

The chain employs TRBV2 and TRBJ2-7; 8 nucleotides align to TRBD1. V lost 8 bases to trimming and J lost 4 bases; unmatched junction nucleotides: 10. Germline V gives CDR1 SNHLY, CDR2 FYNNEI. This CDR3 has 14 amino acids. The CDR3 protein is CASRGQGKVYEQYF. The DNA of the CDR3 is TGTGCCAGCCGTGGACAGGGTAAAGTGTACGAGCAGTACTTC.

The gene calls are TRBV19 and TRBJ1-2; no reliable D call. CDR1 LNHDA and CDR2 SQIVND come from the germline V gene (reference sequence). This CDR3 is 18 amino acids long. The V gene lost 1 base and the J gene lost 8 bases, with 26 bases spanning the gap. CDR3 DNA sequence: TGTGCCAGTAGTATAGGTACTCTGGGATCGTCGTTCGAAATGGGCTACACCTTC. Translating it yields CASSIGTLGSSFEMGYTF.

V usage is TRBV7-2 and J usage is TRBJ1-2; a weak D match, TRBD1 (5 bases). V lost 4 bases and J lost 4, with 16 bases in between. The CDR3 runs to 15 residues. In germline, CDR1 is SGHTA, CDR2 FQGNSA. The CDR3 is CASSYDSRDTYGYTF. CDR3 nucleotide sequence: TGTGCCAGCAGCTACGATTCCAGGGATACCTATGGCTACACCTTC.

CDR3 sequence: CASSDRVPTVNQPQHF. CDR3 DNA: TGTGCCAGCAGTGATAGGGTTCCGACCGTGAATCAGCCCCAGCATTTT. The chain joins TRBV2 to TRBJ1-5; D unresolved. The CDR3 covers 16 residues. The germline CDR1 and CDR2 sequences are SNHLY and FYNNEI. The V end lost 3 bases, the J end lost 4 bases, and 16 bases lay between the germline ends. Looking up the rest from reference TRBV2 and TRBJ1-5 gives the full variable domain: EPEVTQTPSHQVTQMGQEVILRCVPISNHLYFYWYRQILGQKVEFLVSFYNNEISEKSEIFDDQFSVERPDGSNFTLKIRSTKLEDSAMYFCASSDRVPTVNQPQHFGDGTRLSIL.

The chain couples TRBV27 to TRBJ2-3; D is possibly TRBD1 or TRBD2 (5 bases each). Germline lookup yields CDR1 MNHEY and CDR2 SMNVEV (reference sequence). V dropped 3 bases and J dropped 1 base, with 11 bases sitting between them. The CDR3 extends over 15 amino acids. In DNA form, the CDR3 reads TGTGCCAGCAGTTTTGGGAGAGGGGGCACAGATACGCAGTATTTT. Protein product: CASSFGRGGTDTQYF.

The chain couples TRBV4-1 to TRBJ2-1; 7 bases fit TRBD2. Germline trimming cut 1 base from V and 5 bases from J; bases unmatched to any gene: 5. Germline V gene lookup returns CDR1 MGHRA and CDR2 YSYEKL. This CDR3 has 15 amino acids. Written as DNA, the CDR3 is TGCGCCAGCAGCCAAGCCGGGACTACCAACAATGAGCAGTTCTTC. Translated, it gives CASSQAGTTNNEQFF.

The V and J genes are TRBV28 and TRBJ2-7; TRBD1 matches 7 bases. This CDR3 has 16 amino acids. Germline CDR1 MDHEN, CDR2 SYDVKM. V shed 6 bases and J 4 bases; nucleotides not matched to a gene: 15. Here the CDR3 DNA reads TGTGCCAGCAGACCCCCGGGACAGATAATACCGTACGAGCAGTACTTC. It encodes CASRPPGQIIPYEQYF. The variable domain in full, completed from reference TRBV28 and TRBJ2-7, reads DVKVTQSSRYLVKRTGEKVFLECVQDMDHENMFWYRQDPGLGLRLIYFSYDVKMKEKGDIPEGYSVSREKKERFSLILESASTNQTSMYLCASRPPGQIIPYEQYFGPGTRLTVT.

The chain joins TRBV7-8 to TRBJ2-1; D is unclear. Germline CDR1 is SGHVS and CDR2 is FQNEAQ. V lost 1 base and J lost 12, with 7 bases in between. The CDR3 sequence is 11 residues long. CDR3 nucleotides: TGTGCCAGCAGCTTAGAACTATCGCAGTTCTTC. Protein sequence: CASSLELSQFF.

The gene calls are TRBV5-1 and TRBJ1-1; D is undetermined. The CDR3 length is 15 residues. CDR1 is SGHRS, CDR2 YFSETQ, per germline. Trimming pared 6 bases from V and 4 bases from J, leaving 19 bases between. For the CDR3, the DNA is TGCGCCAGCAAAGCTACGTCCAGGATCTTCACTGAAGCTTTCTTT. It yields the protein CASKATSRIFTEAFF.

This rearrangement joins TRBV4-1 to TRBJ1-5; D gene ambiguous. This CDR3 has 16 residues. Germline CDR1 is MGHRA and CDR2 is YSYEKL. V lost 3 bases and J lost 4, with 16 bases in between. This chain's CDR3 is CASSQGGEVWNQPQHF. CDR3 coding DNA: TGCGCCAGCAGCCAGGGCGGGGAGGTCTGGAATCAGCCCCAGCATTTT.

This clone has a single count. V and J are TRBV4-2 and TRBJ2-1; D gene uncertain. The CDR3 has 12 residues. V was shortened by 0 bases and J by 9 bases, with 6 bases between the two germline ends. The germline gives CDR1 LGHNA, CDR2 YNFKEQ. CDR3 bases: TGTGCCAGCAGCCAAGATCTTAGTGAGCAGTTCTTC. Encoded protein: CASSQDLSEQFF.

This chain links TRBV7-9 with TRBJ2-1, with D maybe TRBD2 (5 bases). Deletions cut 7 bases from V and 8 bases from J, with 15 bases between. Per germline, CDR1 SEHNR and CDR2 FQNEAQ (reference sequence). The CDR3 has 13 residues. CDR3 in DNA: TGTGCCAGCATATATTCTAGCTCCCATGAGCAGTTCTTC. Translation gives CASIYSSSHEQFF.

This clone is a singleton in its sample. CDR3 in DNA: TGTGCCAGCAGCCATACAATGACGGGAGCGGGGAGGTACGAGCAGTACTTC. Its protein product is CASSHTMTGAGRYEQYF. The chain joins TRBV5-4 to TRBJ2-7; 7 bases map to TRBD2. The CDR3 has 17 residues. The trim removed 4 bases at V and 4 bases at J, leaving 17 bases unmatched. Germline V gene data show CDR1 as SGHNT and CDR2 as YYREEE (reference sequence).

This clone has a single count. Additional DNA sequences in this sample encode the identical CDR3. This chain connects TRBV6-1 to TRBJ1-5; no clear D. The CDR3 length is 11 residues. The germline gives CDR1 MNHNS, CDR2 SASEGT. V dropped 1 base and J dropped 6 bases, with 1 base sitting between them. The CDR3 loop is CASSEVQPQHF. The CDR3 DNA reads TGTGCCAGCAGTGAAGTTCAGCCCCAGCATTTT.

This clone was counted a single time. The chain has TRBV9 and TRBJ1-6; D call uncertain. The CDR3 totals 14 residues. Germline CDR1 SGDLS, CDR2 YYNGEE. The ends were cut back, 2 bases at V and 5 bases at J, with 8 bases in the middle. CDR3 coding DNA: TGTGCCAGCAGCGTCGGCAGTGATAATTCACCCCTCCACTTT. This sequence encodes CASSVGSDNSPLHF.

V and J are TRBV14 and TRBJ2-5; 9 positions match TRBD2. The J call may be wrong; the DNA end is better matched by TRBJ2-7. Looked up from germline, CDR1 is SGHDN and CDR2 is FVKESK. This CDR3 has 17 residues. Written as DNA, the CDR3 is TGTGCCAGCAGCCAAGGCCCCCTAGCGGGACACTCCTACGAGCAGTACTTC. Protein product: CASSQGPLAGHSYEQYF.